These T cell receptor beta chains were read from a single sample in a study of blood T cell repertoires in COVID-19. Clones were sequenced by immunoSEQ multiplex PCR, and TCRdb holds only the in-frame ones, with some missing. The data show under 300,000 clones, with about 81% seen just once and around 12% held by the top ten. The sample taken for sequencing was peripheral blood. These receptors were collected from a woman between 55 and 75 years old with active or convalescent COVID-19. Each CDR3 is given with its conserved first and last residue. A D gene is named only where the DNA matches it firmly. Size is omitted from some rows. Given values are once, few, many or a class for expanded clones.

cdr3_aa,cdr3_nt,v_call,j_call,clone_size,d_call,cdr3_length
CASERELYSNQPQHF,TGTGCCAGCGAAAGGGAGCTATATAGCAATCAGCCCCAGCATTTT,TRBV5-8,TRBJ1-5,once,.,15
CASSFSGNTEAFF,TGTGCCAGCAGCTTCTCGGGGAACACTGAAGCTTTCTTT,TRBV7-9,TRBJ1-1,.,.,13
CASSLATSLSYNEQFF,TGTGCCAGCAGCTTAGCGACTAGCCTTTCCTACAATGAGCAGTTCTTC,TRBV7-2,TRBJ2-1,.,TRBD2,16
CASSWTGSSGNTIYF,TGTGCCAGCAGCTGGACAGGCTCATCTGGAAACACCATATATTTT,TRBV21-1,TRBJ1-3,.,.,15
CASSTQGAPQPQHF,TGTGCCAGCAGCACCCAGGGGGCTCCCCAGCCCCAGCATTTT,TRBV6-6,TRBJ1-5,.,TRBD1,14
CASSSVLGGKEVDGDTQYF,TGTGCCAGCAGCTCGGTTCTGGGAGGAAAGGAGGTCGACGGAGATACGCAGTATTTT,TRBV5-4,TRBJ2-3,.,.,19
CASSDRGIEETQYF,TGTGCCAGCAGTGACAGGGGAATAGAAGAGACCCAGTACTTC,TRBV6-2/TRBV6-3,TRBJ2-5,.,TRBD1,14
CASKGTVNTGELFF,TGTGCCAGCAAAGGGACAGTTAACACCGGGGAGCTGTTTTTT,TRBV2,TRBJ2-2,.,TRBD1,14
CASSEYQTGNSSPLHF,TGTGCCAGCAGTGAATACCAGACAGGGAACAGTTCACCCCTCCACTTT,TRBV25-1,TRBJ1-6,.,TRBD1,16
CASSLEQSMNTEAFF,TGCGCCAGCAGCTTGGAACAGAGCATGAACACTGAAGCTTTCTTT,TRBV5-1,TRBJ1-1,.,.,15
CASSWTGGPYGYTF,TGTGCCAGTAGCTGGACAGGGGGCCCGTATGGCTACACCTTC,TRBV19,TRBJ1-2,.,TRBD1,14
CASSHLLPIRPGEQYF,TGTGCCAGCAGCCACCTACTCCCTATACGACCGGGCGAGCAGTACTTC,TRBV7-8,TRBJ2-7,.,.,16
CASSGQNSNQPQHF,TGTGCCAGTAGTGGCCAGAATAGCAATCAGCCCCAGCATTTT,TRBV19,TRBJ1-5,.,.,14
CASSPSRTYGYTF,TGTGCCAGCAGCCCGAGTAGAACCTATGGCTACACCTTC,TRBV5-6,TRBJ1-2,once,.,13
CASSSGTVGYTF,TGTGCCAGCAGTTCCGGGACAGTAGGCTACACCTTC,TRBV12-3/TRBV12-4,TRBJ1-2,few,TRBD1,12
CASSFRGNYGYTF,TGTGCCAGCAGTTTTAGGGGGAACTATGGCTACACCTTC,TRBV28,TRBJ1-2,.,.,13
CASSPGTSGSNTDTQYF,TGCGCCAGCAGCCCCGGGACTAGCGGATCAAACACAGATACGCAGTATTTT,TRBV5-1,TRBJ2-3,.,TRBD2,17
CASSSFKSGTEAFF,TGTGCCAGTAGTTCCTTTAAGTCGGGCACTGAAGCTTTCTTT,TRBV19,TRBJ1-1,.,.,14
CASRKTEGLNSPLHF,TGTGCCAGCAGAAAAACGGAGGGGCTGAATTCACCCCTCCACTTT,TRBV6-5,TRBJ1-6,.,.,15
CASSLGESNYGYTF,TGCGCCAGCAGCTTGGGGGAGTCTAACTATGGCTACACCTTC,TRBV5-1,TRBJ1-2,.,.,14
CASSQQPTGLMNTEAFF,TGCGCCAGCAGCCAACAGCCGACGGGACTCATGAACACTGAAGCTTTCTTT,TRBV5-1,TRBJ1-1,once,.,17
CASSSVPRGNGYTF,TGTGCCAGCAGCTCTGTCCCAAGGGGCAATGGCTACACCTTC,TRBV7-3,TRBJ1-2,.,.,14
CALDRGIDGYTF,TGTGCCTTGGACAGGGGGATTGATGGCTACACCTTC,TRBV30,TRBJ1-2,.,TRBD1,12
CASTRDSSETQYF,TGTGCCAGCACCCGGGACAGTTCAGAGACCCAGTACTTC,TRBV12-3/TRBV12-4,TRBJ2-5,.,TRBD1,13
CASRPSGGEQFF,TGTGCCAGCAGACCCTCCGGGGGGGAGCAGTTCTTC,TRBV7-9,TRBJ2-1,.,TRBD2,12
CASSLGPRTGGYTF,TGTGCCAGCAGCTTGGGGCCCCGGACAGGTGGCTACACCTTC,TRBV5-8,TRBJ1-2,.,TRBD1,14
CASSEAKAGGQETQYF,TGTGCCAGCAGTGAAGCGAAGGCTGGCGGGCAAGAGACCCAGTACTTC,TRBV6-1,TRBJ2-5,once,.,16
CASSVGRGDGYTF,TGTGCCAGCAGTGTGGGCAGGGGGGATGGCTACACCTTC,TRBV25-1,TRBJ1-2,.,TRBD1,13
CASSPGQWDEAFF,TGCGCCAGCAGCCCCGGACAGTGGGATGAAGCTTTCTTT,TRBV5-1,TRBJ1-1,.,.,13
CASSQDPRRGPPYEQYF,TGTGCCAGCAGCCAAGATCCCCGCAGGGGCCCTCCCTACGAGCAGTACTTC,TRBV14,TRBJ2-7,.,.,17
CSAGPGRANYGYTF,TGCAGCGCTGGCCCCGGCAGGGCTAACTATGGCTACACCTTC,TRBV29-1,TRBJ1-2,.,.,14
CASRPAGTTGNYGYTF,TGTGCCAGCAGACCTGCTGGTACGACAGGGAACTATGGCTACACCTTC,TRBV7-9,TRBJ1-2,.,TRBD1,16
CASSFGQGVQETQYF,TGCGCCAGCAGCTTTGGACAGGGTGTCCAAGAGACCCAGTACTTC,TRBV5-1,TRBJ2-5,.,TRBD1,15
CASSGRTSGGETQYF,TGTGCCAGCAGTGGCCGGACTAGCGGGGGGGAGACCCAGTACTTC,TRBV2,TRBJ2-5,.,TRBD2,15
CASSNGGKLNTEAFF,TGCGCCAGCTCTAATGGAGGGAAGCTAAACACTGAAGCTTTCTTT,TRBV5-1,TRBJ1-1,few,.,15
CAWSLTGGTNEKLFF,TGTGCCTGGAGTCTAACAGGGGGGACTAATGAAAAACTGTTTTTT,TRBV30,TRBJ1-4,.,TRBD1,15
CASSFTGGQVYGYTF,TGTGCCAGTAGTTTTACGGGGGGACAGGTCTATGGCTACACCTTC,TRBV19,TRBJ1-2,.,TRBD1,15
CASSETGFSYEQYF,TGTGCCAGCAGTGAAACAGGGTTCTCCTACGAGCAGTACTTC,TRBV2,TRBJ2-7,.,.,14
CASSLLANTEAFF,TGTGCCAGCAGCTTACTAGCGAACACTGAAGCTTTCTTT,TRBV7-3,TRBJ1-1,few,.,13
CASSETVNRGLRTEAFF,TGTGCCAGTAGTGAAACCGTCAACAGAGGGTTAAGGACTGAAGCTTTCTTT,TRBV19,TRBJ1-1,.,.,17
CASTHGGGNTIYF,TGTGCCAGCACCCACGGAGGTGGAAACACCATATATTTT,TRBV6-5,TRBJ1-3,once,.,13
CASSLAGSETQYF,TGTGCCAGCAGCTTGGCAGGCTCGGAGACCCAGTACTTC,TRBV11-2,TRBJ2-5,few,.,13
CASSLGLAGVEQFF,TGTGCCAGCAGCTTAGGACTAGCGGGGGTTGAGCAGTTCTTC,TRBV7-9,TRBJ2-1,once,TRBD2,14
CASSLAGGAADTQYF,TGTGCCAGCAGCTTAGCGGGGGGTGCCGCAGATACGCAGTATTTT,TRBV7-7,TRBJ2-3,.,.,15
CASSRGASWTQYF,TGTGCCAGCAGTCGGGGGGCTTCGTGGACCCAGTACTTC,TRBV12-3/TRBV12-4,TRBJ2-5,few,.,13
CASSRGINQPQHF,TGTGCCAGTAGTAGAGGGATCAATCAGCCCCAGCATTTT,TRBV19,TRBJ1-5,.,.,13
CASSYGTAHQPQHF,TGTGCCAGCAGTTATGGGACAGCCCATCAGCCCCAGCATTTT,TRBV6-2/TRBV6-3,TRBJ1-5,.,TRBD1,14
CASSQDLGGAKTQYF,TGTGCCAGCAGCCAAGATCTAGGGGGGGCCAAGACCCAGTACTTC,TRBV4-2,TRBJ2-5,.,.,15
CASSWGVLSHEQYF,TGTGCCAGCAGTTGGGGGGTACTGTCCCACGAGCAGTACTTC,TRBV6-5,TRBJ2-7,.,.,14
CACPKRGSGGLLPRQETQYF,TGTGCCTGCCCGAAACGGGGTAGCGGGGGGCTCCTACCCAGACAAGAGACCCAGTACTTC,TRBV30,TRBJ2-5,.,TRBD2,20
CASSYVRQYEQYF,TGTGCCAGCAGTTATGTCAGGCAATACGAGCAGTACTTC,TRBV6-6,TRBJ2-7,.,.,13
CASSFSGLGETQYF,TGTGCCAGCAGCTTCAGCGGGCTCGGAGAGACCCAGTACTTC,TRBV7-7,TRBJ2-5,.,.,14
CASSPGAGLNTDTQYF,TGTGCCAGCTCACCAGGGGCGGGGTTGAACACAGATACGCAGTATTTT,TRBV18,TRBJ2-3,.,.,16